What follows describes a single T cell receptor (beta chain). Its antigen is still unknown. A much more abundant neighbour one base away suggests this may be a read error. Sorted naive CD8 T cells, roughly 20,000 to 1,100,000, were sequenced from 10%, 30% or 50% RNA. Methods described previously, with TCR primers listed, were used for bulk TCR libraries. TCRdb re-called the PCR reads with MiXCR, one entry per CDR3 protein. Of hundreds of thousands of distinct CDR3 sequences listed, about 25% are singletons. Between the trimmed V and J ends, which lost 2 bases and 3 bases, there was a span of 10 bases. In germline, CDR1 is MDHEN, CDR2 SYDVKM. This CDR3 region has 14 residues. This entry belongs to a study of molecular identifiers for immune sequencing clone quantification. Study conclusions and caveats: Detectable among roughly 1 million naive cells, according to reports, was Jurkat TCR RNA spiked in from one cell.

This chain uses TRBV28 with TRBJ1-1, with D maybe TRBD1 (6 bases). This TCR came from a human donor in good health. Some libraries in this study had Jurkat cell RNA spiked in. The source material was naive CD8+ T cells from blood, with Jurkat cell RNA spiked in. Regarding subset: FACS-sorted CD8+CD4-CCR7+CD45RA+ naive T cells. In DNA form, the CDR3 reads TGTGCCAGCAGTTTAAGGACAGAGTACACTGAAGCTTTCTTT. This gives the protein CASSLRTEYTEAFF.